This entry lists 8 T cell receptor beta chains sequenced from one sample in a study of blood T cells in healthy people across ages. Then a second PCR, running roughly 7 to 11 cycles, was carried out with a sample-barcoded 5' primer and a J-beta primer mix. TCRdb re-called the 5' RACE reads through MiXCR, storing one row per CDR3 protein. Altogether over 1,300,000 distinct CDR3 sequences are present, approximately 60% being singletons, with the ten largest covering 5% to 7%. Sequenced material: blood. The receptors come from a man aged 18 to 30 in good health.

This CDR3 is CASRQDGAYEQYF. CDR3 nucleotide sequence: TGCGCCAGCAGACAAGACGGAGCCTACGAGCAGTACTTC. The V call is TRBV5-1, the J call TRBJ2-4; D remains unclear. The DNA matches TRBJ2-7 better at its end, which makes the J call doubtful. The CDR3 runs 13 residues. Germline-derived CDR1 and CDR2 are SGHRS and YFSETQ.

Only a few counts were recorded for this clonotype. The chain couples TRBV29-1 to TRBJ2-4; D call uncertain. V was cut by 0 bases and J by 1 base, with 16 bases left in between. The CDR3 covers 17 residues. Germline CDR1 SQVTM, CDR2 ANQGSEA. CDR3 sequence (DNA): TGCAGCGTTGAAGATAGAACGGGCCCCCGGGCCAAAAACATTCAGTACTTC. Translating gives CSVEDRTGPRAKNIQYF.

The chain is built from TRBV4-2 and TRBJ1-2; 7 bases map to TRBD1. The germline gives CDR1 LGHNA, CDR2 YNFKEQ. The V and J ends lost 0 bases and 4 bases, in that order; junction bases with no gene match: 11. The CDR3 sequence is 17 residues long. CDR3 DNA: TGTGCCAGCAGCCAAGATCTCGACAGGGAAGGGTTCTATGGCTACACCTTC. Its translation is CASSQDLDREGFYGYTF.

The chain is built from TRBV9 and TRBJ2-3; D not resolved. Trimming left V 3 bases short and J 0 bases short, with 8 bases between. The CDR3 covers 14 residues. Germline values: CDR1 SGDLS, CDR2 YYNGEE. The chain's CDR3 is CASSGESSTDTQYF. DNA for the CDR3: TGTGCCAGCAGCGGGGAATCTAGCACAGATACGCAGTATTTT.

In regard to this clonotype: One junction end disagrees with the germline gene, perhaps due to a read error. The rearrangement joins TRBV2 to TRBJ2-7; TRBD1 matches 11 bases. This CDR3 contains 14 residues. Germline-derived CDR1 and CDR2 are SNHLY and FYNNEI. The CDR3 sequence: CVSSGQGAGYEQYF. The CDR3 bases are TGTGTCAGCAGTGGACAGGGGGCTGGATACGAGCAGTACTTC.

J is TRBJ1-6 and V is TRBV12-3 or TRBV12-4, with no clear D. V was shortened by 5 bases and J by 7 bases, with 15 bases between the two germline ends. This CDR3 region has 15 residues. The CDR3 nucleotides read TGTGCCAGCAGTCTTCGGACGGGATTGAATTCACCCCTCCACTTT. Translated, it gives CASSLRTGLNSPLHF.

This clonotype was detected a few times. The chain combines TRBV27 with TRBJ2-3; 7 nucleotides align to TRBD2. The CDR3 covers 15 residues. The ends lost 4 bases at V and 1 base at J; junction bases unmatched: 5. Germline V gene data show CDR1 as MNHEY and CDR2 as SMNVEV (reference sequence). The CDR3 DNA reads TGTGCCAGCAGTTGGGGAGGGTTTGGCACAGATACGCAGTATTTT. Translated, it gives CASSWGGFGTDTQYF.

This CDR3 is CASSQFTQTQYF. The CDR3 DNA follows: TGCGCCAGCAGCCAATTCACGCAGACCCAGTACTTC. The chain has TRBV4-1 and TRBJ2-5, with D uncertain. CDR1 and CDR2 (germline): MGHRA, YSYEKL. V was pared by 2 bases and J by 6 bases, with 7 bases between. This CDR3 spans 12 amino acids.